This T cell receptor (beta chain) is from a study of blood T cell repertoires in COVID-19. Clones were read by immunoSEQ multiplex PCR, and TCRdb kept only the in-frame ones, dropping some. The data show 200,000 or so clones, with roughly 80% seen just once and approximately 5% held by the top ten. Germline assignment: CDR1 KGHSH and CDR2 LQKENI. V was cut by 6 bases and J by 4 bases, with 14 bases left in between. The CDR3 sequence is 14 residues long. Sequences were obtained from peripheral blood. The J gene is TRBJ2-3, the V gene TRBV18, with D unclear. The sequence was collected from a human donor in a cohort sampled during active COVID-19. The CDR3 here is CASSTWLDADTQYF. In DNA, the CDR3 is TGTGCCAGCTCCACCTGGCTAGATGCAGATACGCAGTATTTT.